Listed below are T cell receptor beta chains from one sample, sequenced in a study of post-analysis software for immune sequencing data. TCRdb reprocessed the PCR reads with MiXCR, giving one entry per CDR3 protein. The table shows fewer than 900,000 distinct CDR3 sequences, with around 46% occurring only once. The sequencing sample was made of blood. The receptors shown here come from a girl between 5 and 17 years old with multiple sclerosis. The CDR3 runs from the conserved cysteine through the conserved F or W. The D gene is left open where the match is weak. The size entry is marked missing in some rows and otherwise reads once, few, many or a size class.

V gene	clone size	D gene	J gene	CDR3 DNA	CDR3 protein
TRBV7-2	-	TRBD1	TRBJ1-2	TGTGCCAGCAGCCCCGGCCCGACAGGGATACATGGCTACACCTTC	CASSPGPTGIHGYTF
TRBV29-1	-	-	TRBJ1-2	TGCAGCGTTGCAGGGGATGGTGGCTACACCTTC	CSVAGDGGYTF
TRBV4-1	few	TRBD1	TRBJ2-7	TGCGCCAGCAGCCAAGGGCAGGGGGCCTCCTACGAGCAGTACTTC	CASSQGQGASYEQYF
TRBV13	-	TRBD2	TRBJ2-3	TGTGCCAGCAGCCTTGGACTAGAAAGAGATACGCAGTATTTT	CASSLGLERDTQYF
TRBV7-9	-	TRBD1	TRBJ2-1	TGTGCCAGCAGCCCATTGGACAGGGGGGATGAGCAGTTCTTC	CASSPLDRGDEQFF
TRBV5-1	-	-	TRBJ2-5	TGCGCCAGCAGCGGAGGGAGTCGTGGAGGAGAGGAAGAGACCCAGTACTTC	CASSGGSRGGEEETQYF
TRBV20-1	-	TRBD2	TRBJ2-1	TGCAGTGCAATTACCCCTAGTAGAGCGGGATACATCGATGAGCAGTTCTTC	CSAITPSRAGYIDEQFF
TRBV12-3/TRBV12-4	-	TRBD1	TRBJ2-7	TGTGCCAGCAGTGACAGGGCCGCCTACGAGCAGTACTTC	CASSDRAAYEQYF
TRBV12-3/TRBV12-4	-	-	TRBJ1-1	TGTGCCAGCAGTTTGTTGGGGGGCTCTGAAGCTTTCTTT	CASSLLGGSEAFF
TRBV20-1	many	TRBD1	TRBJ2-7	TGCAGTGCTACGGGACAGGCCAGTTACGAGCAGTACTTC	CSATGQASYEQYF
TRBV12-3/TRBV12-4	few	TRBD2	TRBJ2-7	TGTGCCAGCAGACCAAGCGGGAGGAACTCCTACGAGCAGTACTTC	CASRPSGRNSYEQYF
TRBV28	-	-	TRBJ2-6	TGTGCCAGCAGTTCACACTGGCGGGGTGGGAGCTCTGGGGCCAACGTCCTGACTTTC	CASSSHWRGGSSGANVLTF
TRBV13	-	TRBD2	TRBJ2-1	TGTGCCAGCAGCTTAGAACGGACTAGCTCCTACAATGAGCAGTTCTTC	CASSLERTSSYNEQFF
TRBV3-1	few	-	TRBJ2-3	TGTGCCAGCAGCCAAGATCCGGGAGATACGCAGTATTTT	CASSQDPGDTQYF
TRBV9	-	TRBD2	TRBJ2-1	TGTGCCAGCAGCCATACGGGACTAGCGGGACCGGAGACCCAGTTCTTC	CASSHTGLAGPETQFF
TRBV7-7	-	TRBD1	TRBJ2-5	TGTGCTAGCTCCAAGGGGACAGGGGGCCAGGAGACCCAGTACTTC	CASSKGTGGQETQYF